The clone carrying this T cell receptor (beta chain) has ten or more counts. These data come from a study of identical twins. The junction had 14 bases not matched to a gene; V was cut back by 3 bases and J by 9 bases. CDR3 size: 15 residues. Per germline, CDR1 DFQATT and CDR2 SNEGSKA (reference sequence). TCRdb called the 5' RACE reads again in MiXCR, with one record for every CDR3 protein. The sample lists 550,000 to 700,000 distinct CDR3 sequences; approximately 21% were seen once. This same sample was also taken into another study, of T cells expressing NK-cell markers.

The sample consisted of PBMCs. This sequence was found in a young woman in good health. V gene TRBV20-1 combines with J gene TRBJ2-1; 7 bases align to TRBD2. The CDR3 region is CSARWSSGARSEQFF. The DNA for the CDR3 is TGCAGTGCTAGGTGGTCGAGCGGGGCTCGGAGTGAGCAGTTCTTC.